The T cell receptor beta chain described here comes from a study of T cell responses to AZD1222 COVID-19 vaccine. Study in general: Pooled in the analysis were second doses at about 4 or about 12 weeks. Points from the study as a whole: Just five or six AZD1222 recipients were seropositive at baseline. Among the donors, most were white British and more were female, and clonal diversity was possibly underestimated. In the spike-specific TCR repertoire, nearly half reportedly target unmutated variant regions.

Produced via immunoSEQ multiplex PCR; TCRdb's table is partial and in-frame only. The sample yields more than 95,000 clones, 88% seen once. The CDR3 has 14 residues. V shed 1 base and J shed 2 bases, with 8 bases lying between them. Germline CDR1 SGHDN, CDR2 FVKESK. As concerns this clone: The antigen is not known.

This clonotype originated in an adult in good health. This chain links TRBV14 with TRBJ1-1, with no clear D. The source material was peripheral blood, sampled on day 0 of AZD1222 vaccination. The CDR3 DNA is TGTGCCAGCAGCCAAGTAGCGGGAAACACTGAAGCTTTCTTT. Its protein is CASSQVAGNTEAFF.